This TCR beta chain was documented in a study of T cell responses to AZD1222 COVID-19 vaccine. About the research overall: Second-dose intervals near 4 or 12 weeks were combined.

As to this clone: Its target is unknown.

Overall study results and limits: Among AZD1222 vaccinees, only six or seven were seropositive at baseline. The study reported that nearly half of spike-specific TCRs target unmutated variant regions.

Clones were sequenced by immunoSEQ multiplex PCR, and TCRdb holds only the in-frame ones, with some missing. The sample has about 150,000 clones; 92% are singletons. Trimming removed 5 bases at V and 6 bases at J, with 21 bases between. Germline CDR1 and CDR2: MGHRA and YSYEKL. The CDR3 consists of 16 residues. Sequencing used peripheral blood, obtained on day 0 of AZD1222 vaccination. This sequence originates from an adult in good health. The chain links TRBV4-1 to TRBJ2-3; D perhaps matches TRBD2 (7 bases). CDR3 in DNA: TGCGCCAGCAGCGCCGCAGTCGGGGGGCGCAAGGATACGCAGTATTTT. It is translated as CASSAAVGGRKDTQYF.